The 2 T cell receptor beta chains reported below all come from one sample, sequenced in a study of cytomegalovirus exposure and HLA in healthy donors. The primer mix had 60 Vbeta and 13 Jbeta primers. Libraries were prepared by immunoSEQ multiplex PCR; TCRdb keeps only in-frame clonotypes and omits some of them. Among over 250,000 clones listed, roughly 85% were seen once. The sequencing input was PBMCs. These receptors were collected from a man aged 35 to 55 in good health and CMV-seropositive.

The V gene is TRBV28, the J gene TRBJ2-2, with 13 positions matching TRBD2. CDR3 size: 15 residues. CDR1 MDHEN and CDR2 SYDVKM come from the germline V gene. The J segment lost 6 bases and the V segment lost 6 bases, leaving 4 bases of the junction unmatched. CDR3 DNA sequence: TGTGCCAGCAGCCCGGGACTAGCGGGATCCGGGGAGCTGTTTTTT. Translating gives CASSPGLAGSGELFF.

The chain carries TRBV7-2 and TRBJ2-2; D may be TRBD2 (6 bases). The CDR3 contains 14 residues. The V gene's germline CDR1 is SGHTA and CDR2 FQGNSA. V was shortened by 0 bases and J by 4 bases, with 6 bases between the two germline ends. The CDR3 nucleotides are TGTGCCAGCAGCTTAGCGGGAGGCACCGGGGAGCTGTTTTTT. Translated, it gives CASSLAGGTGELFF.